Given below is one T cell receptor (beta chain) in context. Its target is unknown. The entry originates in a study of cytomegalovirus exposure and HLA in healthy donors. Background on the study: Early on, a data release was issued that held roughly 80 million unique TCRs from HLA-typed donors.

Notes on the study in general: Usually a TCR sequence was rare, but some public TCRs were found in many donors.

Use of 60 Vbeta and 13 Jbeta primers characterized the PCR. The data were produced by immunoSEQ multiplex PCR, yet TCRdb's version contains in-frame clones alone and is incomplete. The data show roughly 160,000 clones, roughly 77% seen once. J lost 5 bases, V lost 1 base, and 1 base had no gene match. Germline V gene lookup returns CDR1 LGHNA and CDR2 YSLEER. This CDR3 comprises 13 residues. The gene calls are TRBV4-3 and TRBJ1-1; 7 bases align to TRBD1. Sequences were obtained from PBMCs. This TCR came from a woman aged 45-65 years in good health and CMV-seropositive. The CDR3 loop is CASSQVQGTEAFF. CDR3 in DNA: TGCGCCAGCAGCCAAGTACAGGGGACTGAAGCTTTCTTT.